This T cell receptor (beta chain) was identified during a study of cytomegalovirus exposure and HLA in healthy donors (dated by TCRdb to the late 2010s). Regarding the research as a whole: In an earlier analysis of approximately 640 of the donors, approximately 260 Gb of sequence data and 90 million to 120 million unique TCR beta sequences from 180 million or so T cells were reported. Roughly 300 gigabases of sequencing data and 70 million to 100 million unique TCR sequences were included in an early release covering over 600 HLA-typed donors. All discovery cohort repertoires had been generated on a single sequencing platform. A later analysis re-analyzed previously published TCR beta repertoires from 600 to 850 donors and added high-resolution HLA genotyping to study TCR occurrence patterns. Among several hundred genotyped donors of the cohort, an average of around 220,000 unique TCR beta nucleotide sequences was sequenced per donor, of which 15% to 20% were non-productive. An earlier analysis of roughly 600 of the donors used high-throughput TCR beta sequencing to judge whether each TCR beta V gene segment behaved as functional or pseudogenic. The number of typed donors differed by locus: 629-630 for A, B, C, DRB1 and DQB1; some 500 for DQA1; over 600 for DPA1; and about 450 for DPB1. Because of strong linkage in the cohort, five DR-DQ haplotypes were treated as single units for association and clustering. To predict cytomegalovirus infection status, the study combined high-throughput TCR immunosequencing, statistical association of individual TCRs with disease status, and machine learning. The study used immunosequencing to profile the T cell repertoires of approximately 650 subjects and linked those repertoires to cytomegalovirus serostatus. In a later genetic analysis, genome-wide SNP genotypes for about 60% of the 666 donors were used, and that subset was treated as a discovery cohort. Of the roughly 390 genotyped donors, approximately 83% fell in the genetic ancestry cluster associated with self-reported Caucasian donors. Donor age, sex, ethnicity and CMV serostatus were collected together with the repertoire data. In the later analysis, no new phenotypic data were used to find candidate immune exposures; instead, reliance was placed on TCR beta sequences and their occurrence across donors. HLA typing covered class I and class II loci at four-digit resolution. In addition to the first cohort of 650 to 800 subjects, a separate validation cohort of 130 or so different subjects was used. The aim of the study was to test whether cataloging public T cell receptors could identify signatures of past pathogen exposure.

The study at large found these results: V-gene and J-gene trimming of TCR beta chains was associated with a missense DCLRE1C variant in a later genetic analysis, and the association was replicated in an independent cohort. A later analysis found that HLA-associated TCR beta chains were more clonally expanded and had lower generation probabilities than equally common non-associated chains. The study listed 150 to 200 TCR beta chains as associated with cytomegalovirus. Linkage disequilibrium might explain the correlated functional status among segregating V segments, but an unknown experimental factor could not be ruled out. In vitro tests confirmed that a few of the cytomegalovirus-associated TCR beta chains recognize cytomegalovirus antigens. Because some donors lacked HLA typing at each locus, the association tests relied only on the typed subset. A further reported finding was that TCR beta sequences accurately predicted the HLA-A and HLA-B alleles for most subjects in the first cohort. In both the original and validation cohorts, the classifier was reported to diagnose cytomegalovirus status with high specificity and sensitivity. It was suggested by the authors that the approach could potentially be generalized to other disease states and immunological phenotypes. Some IMGT-functional V segments, including TRBV6-2 and TRBV6-3, could not be distinguished by the 87-base-pair reads and were therefore excluded. The sequencing pipeline was judged likely to have produced a cluster of highly shared sequence variants as a technical artifact. Most TCR sequences were seen in very few donors, while some public TCRs were found in many individuals. The cohort was sequenced for TCR beta chains only, and without alpha or paired-chain data the features that could be detected were limited. A later analysis found that most CMV-associated TCR beta chains appeared HLA-restricted, with HLA associations seemingly driven largely by CMV exposure. A later analysis reported that several top co-occurrence clusters appeared linked to parvovirus B19, influenza, CMV and Epstein-Barr virus. Immune exposure information for the cohort was limited to CMV serostatus. According to a later analysis, TCR association rates differed among HLA loci, with DRB1 alleles showing the most associated TCRs and HLA-C alleles showing the fewest. A later genetic analysis reported fewer N-insertions in productive TCRs among donors in an Asian-associated ancestry cluster than the roughly 700-donor mean. Presence/absence analyses assumed roughly uniform sequencing depth across donors, an assumption that may not hold. When HLA alleles, especially DR and DQ, strongly co-occurred, TCR associations were difficult to assign to individual alleles. Because counts were too low, some 17 rarely observed V segments, including chromosome 9 orphons, were left out of the earlier analysis of about 620 of the donors. An earlier analysis of around 600 of the donors showed that most TCR beta V segments appeared in productive rearrangements either about 87% or about 30% of the time, which broadly matched IMGT annotations. In a later analysis, 16,951 TCR beta sequences were associated with specific HLA alleles at a false discovery rate of 0.05.

In total, more than 500 healthy bone marrow donors made up the cohort. At the time of sampling, all cohort members were nominally healthy, though unrecorded immune exposures were likely present. The donor tested CMV seropositive, placing the donor among the roughly 270 seropositive members of the cohort. Every donor gave a peripheral blood sample, and the peripheral blood mononuclear cells from that sample were used for TCR beta sequencing. Genomic DNA was extracted from the blood cell samples with the Qiagen DNeasy Blood Extraction Kit. From the germline V gene (reference sequence), CDR1 is PRHDT and CDR2 is FYEKMQ. Including the terminal cysteine and phenylalanine, the CDR3 comprises 15 residues. Only the CDR3 region is kept as DNA, spanning 45 bases read in frame from base 1. V loses 8 bases, J loses 0 bases, and the germline ends lie 13 bases apart. Library preparation employed the immunoSEQ multiplex PCR assay. For the multiplex PCR, a mixture combining 60 forward primers for TCR Vbeta segments and 13 reverse primers for TCR Jbeta segments was used. Amplification of the CDR3 region of rearranged TCR beta genes was performed with a multiplex PCR assay on genomic DNA. The Illumina HiSeq System was used to sequence the amplified TCR beta libraries as 87-base-pair reads. As for the authors' bioinformatics: In a later analysis, tens of millions of unique TCR beta chains were counted across the roughly 670 repertoires, and some 10 million of these chains were shared by at least two donors. To remove PCR and sequencing errors, raw reads were error-corrected and collapsed into unique sequences using a nearest-neighbor algorithm that merged closely related sequences. CDR3 sequences were aligned to IMGT reference sequences to assign V, D and J gene segments. Each retained sequence needed at least a six-nucleotide match to both a V gene segment and a J gene segment. A rearrangement was called productive if the CDR3 had no stop codons and remained in frame with V and J, and every other rearrangement was called non-productive. Following IMGT convention, CDR3 was defined as the stretch from the second conserved V-encoded cysteine up to the conserved J-encoded phenylalanine. The earlier analysis of about 500 of the donors excluded sequences that lacked an unambiguous match to a single V gene segment. In an earlier analysis of approximately 590 of the donors, a V segment was called functional when productive rearrangements were above 56.7%, and segregating when the standard deviation between donors exceeded 5%. To diagnose cytomegalovirus status from the catalog of TCR beta chain sequences, a statistical classification framework was built. V and J gene assignment, in a later analysis, came from comparing TCR nucleotide sequences with IMGT/GENE-DB human TR gene sequences. The TCRdist pipeline was used in a later analysis to assign CDR3 sequences and most-parsimonious VDJ recombination scenarios. In a later analysis, every TCR beta chain was defined by the combination of its CDR3 amino acid sequence and its V-gene family, and reads without a unique V-gene family were dropped. To address suspected cross-contamination and a sequencing artifact, a later analysis removed approximately 600 highly shared, low-generation-probability nucleotide sequences. In a later analysis, a clonal expansion index for each public chain was calculated from normalized within-repertoire ranks of inferred template counts. A later analysis computed generation probabilities with a VDJ recombination model fitted to out-of-frame rearrangements, and checked the results against IGoR. In a later analysis, hypergeometric tests were used to score TCR-TCR, TCR-HLA and TCR-CMV co-occurrence, with a repertoire-size bias correction applied to TCR pairs. To estimate false discovery rates, a later analysis permuted the HLA or CMV assignments 20 times. A later analysis grouped co-occurring TCRs with DBSCAN, adding TCRdist sequence similarity when clustering within HLA-allele-positive subsets. Repertoires with fewer than 30,000 or more than 120,000 public chains were left out of co-occurrence clustering, as were several repertoires with anomalous nucleotide sharing. The table comes from immuneACCESS by way of TCRdb, which keeps in-frame sequences with V and J called. Part of the clones is missing from these tables; in studies checked, under half for an unresolved V gene and the rest for unknown reasons. That table furnishes V, J and clone size, whereas the DNA furnished D and trimming. The sample contains about 76,000 clones, around 70% of them found a single time. 16% of the sample is in the top ten clones.

A remark on this clone: It has no known antigen specificity. Base qualities are not recorded, but no much larger clone differs from it by a single base.

The rearranged chain carries TRBV13 and TRBJ1-4, with no confident D gene call. Specimen: PBMCs. This TCR derives from a woman aged 40 to 49 in good health and CMV-seropositive. Here the CDR3 is given as CASGIQHATNEKLFF. The DNA reads as follows: TGTGCCAGCGGAATACAGCATGCAACTAATGAAAAACTGTTTTTT.